The following is a T cell receptor (beta chain) sequence with its context. The sample belongs to a study of blood T cell repertoires in COVID-19. Turning to the study itself: Spain, Italy and the United States supplied samples that represented acute and convalescent COVID-19. The analysed material was cDNA or gDNA that came from T cells, B-cell-depleted T cells, or PBMCs.

In the study's own analysis: Amplification from reference gene primers served as the basis for estimated nucleated cell counts. Repertoires were generated with immunoSEQ multiplex PCR, while TCRdb's copy carries only in-frame clones and drops some. The V and J calls and clone size were taken over from that table, and D and trimming were inferred from the DNA. Seen here are 250,000 or so clones, 75% to 90% observed once, and the top ten hold 0.94%. The CDR3 is made up of 17 amino acids. The germline V gene encodes CDR1 SGHNT and CDR2 YENEEA. V lost 4 bases, J lost 6 bases, and 7 bases stayed unmatched.

This sequence joins TRBV11-3 and TRBJ2-3; TRBD2 aligns across 16 bases. Sequenced input: peripheral blood. The sequence came from a woman aged 40 to 49 who had recovered from COVID-19. The CDR3 here is CASSSGLAGGPVDTQYF. The CDR3 coding sequence is TGTGCCAGCAGCTCGGGACTAGCGGGAGGGCCGGTGGATACGCAGTATTTT.